This T cell receptor beta chain comes out of a study of T cell responses to AZD1222 COVID-19 vaccine. Germline CDR1 and CDR2: LNHDA and SQIVND (reference sequence). This CDR3 is built from 15 residues. V lost 5 bases and J lost 4; bases outside the gene matches: 10. Repertoires were generated with immunoSEQ multiplex PCR, while TCRdb's copy carries only in-frame clones and drops some. Among roughly 100,000 clones listed, 87% were seen once. The sequence derives from an adult in good health. V is TRBV19 and J is TRBJ1-2, with 7 bases identical to TRBD1. Material: peripheral blood, obtained on day 0 of AZD1222 vaccination. This CDR3 is CASSPRDSVLYGYTF. The DNA of the CDR3 is TGTGCCAGTAGTCCGCGGGACAGCGTTCTCTATGGCTACACCTTC.